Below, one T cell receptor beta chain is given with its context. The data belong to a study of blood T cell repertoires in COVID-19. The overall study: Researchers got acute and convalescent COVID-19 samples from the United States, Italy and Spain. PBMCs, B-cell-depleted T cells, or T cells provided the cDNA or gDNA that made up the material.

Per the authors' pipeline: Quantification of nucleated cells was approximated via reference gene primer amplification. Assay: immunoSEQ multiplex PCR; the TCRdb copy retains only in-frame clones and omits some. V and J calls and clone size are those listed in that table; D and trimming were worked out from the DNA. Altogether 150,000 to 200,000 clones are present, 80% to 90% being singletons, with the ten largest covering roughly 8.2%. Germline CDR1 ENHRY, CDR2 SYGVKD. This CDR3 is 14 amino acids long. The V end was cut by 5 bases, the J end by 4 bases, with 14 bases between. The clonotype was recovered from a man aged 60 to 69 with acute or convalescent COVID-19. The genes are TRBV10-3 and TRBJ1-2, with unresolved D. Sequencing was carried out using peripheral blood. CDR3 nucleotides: TGTGCCATCAGTCCAAGCCCCCTAGCCTATGGCTACACCTTC. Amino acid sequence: CAISPSPLAYGYTF.